The 26 T cell receptor beta chains in this list originate from one sample, sequenced in a study of T cell changes during pregnancy in multiple sclerosis. Repertoires were generated with immunoSEQ multiplex PCR, while TCRdb's copy carries only in-frame clones and drops some. The sample holds approximately 130,000 clones, roughly 95% seen once. The input for sequencing was peripheral blood, taken after pregnancy. The receptors originated from a female donor with multiple sclerosis, enrolled in a pregnancy study.

J is TRBJ1-1 and V is TRBV7-9; TRBD1 aligns across 7 bases. Trimming cost V 5 bases and J 1 base; bases outside gene matches: 7. The CDR3 has 15 residues. CDR1 and CDR2 from the germline V gene are SEHNR and FQNEAQ (reference sequence). CDR3 in DNA: TGTGCCAGCAGCCCCCGGGACAGACCGAACACTGAAGCTTTCTTT. Protein: CASSPRDRPNTEAFF.

The rearrangement joins TRBV5-6 to TRBJ1-4; 10 bases fit TRBD1. Germline loops: CDR1 SGHDT, CDR2 YYEEEE. V lost 4 bases, J lost 0 bases, and 3 bases stayed unmatched. The CDR3 is made up of 16 amino acids. The CDR3 DNA reads as TGTGCCAGCAGCAGGACAGGGGGATCAACTAATGAAAAACTGTTTTTT. This encodes CASSRTGGSTNEKLFF.

J is TRBJ2-2 and V is TRBV10-1; D is perhaps TRBD2 (6 bases). Per the germline V gene, CDR1 is WNHNN and CDR2 is SYGVQD (reference sequence). The CDR3 sequence is 18 residues long. V gave up 4 bases and J gave up 3 bases, with 21 bases separating them. The CDR3 DNA follows: TGCGCCAGCAGTGGTCGCCCCGGGAGTTTTCGAGACACCGGGGAGCTGTTTTTT. Protein sequence: CASSGRPGSFRDTGELFF.

A single count supports this clone. The J gene is TRBJ2-7, the V gene TRBV10-3, with 10 nucleotides matching TRBD1. V trimming: 5 bases; J trimming: 2 bases; junction bases outside the gene matches: 6. CDR3 size: 15 residues. Per germline, CDR1 ENHRY and CDR2 SYGVKD. This CDR3 reads CAISTSGTGAYEQYF. The CDR3 DNA reads as TGTGCCATCAGTACCTCCGGGACAGGGGCCTACGAGCAGTACTTC.

The chain employs TRBV5-6 and TRBJ2-7; tentatively, D is TRBD2 (5 bases). The V gene's germline CDR1 is SGHDT and CDR2 YYEEEE. V gave up 0 bases and J gave up 6 bases, with 7 bases separating them. This CDR3 spans 12 amino acids. Here the CDR3 DNA reads TGTGCCAGCAGCTTGGGACTAATCGAGCAGTACTTC. Its translation is CASSLGLIEQYF.

V usage is TRBV4-2 and J usage is TRBJ2-7, with 8 nucleotides matching TRBD2. The CDR3 spans 16 residues. CDR1 and CDR2 from the germline V gene are LGHNA and YNFKEQ. Unmatched junction bases numbered 5, after V lost 0 bases and J lost 1 base. The CDR3 spells CASSQDLAGGSYEQYF. The DNA of the CDR3 is TGTGCCAGCAGCCAAGATCTGGCGGGAGGTTCCTACGAGCAGTACTTC.

The V call is TRBV21-1, the J call TRBJ2-7; TRBD2 was called by the table and not checked on the DNA. TRBV21-1 is designated a pseudogene. CDR3 length: 18 amino acids. The CDR3 DNA follows: TGTGCCAGCAGCAAAAAAGGGAGACTAGCGACGAGCTCCTACGAGCAGTACTTC. Translation: CASSKKGRLATSSYEQYF.

The chain links TRBV6-5 to TRBJ2-7, with a possible D match to TRBD2 (5 bases). CDR1 is MNHEY, CDR2 SVGAGI, per germline. This CDR3 comprises 14 residues. V dropped 3 bases and J dropped 0 bases, with 9 bases sitting between them. The CDR3 region has the DNA TGTGCCAGCAGTTATTTTGGGAGCTCCTACGAGCAGTACTTC. Encoded protein: CASSYFGSSYEQYF.

The chain uses TRBV7-2 and TRBJ1-5; 7 bases map to TRBD1. Germline CDR1 SGHTA, CDR2 FQGNSA. After removal of 1 base from V and 2 bases from J, the junction contained 2 bases not matched to a gene. CDR3 length: 15 residues. Written as DNA, the CDR3 is TGTGCCAGCAGCTTAGGAGGGGGCCGCAATCAGCCCCAGCATTTT. Translation gives CASSLGGGRNQPQHF.

CDR3 in DNA: TGTGCCAGTAGTATAGACTCAGGCATCTCTGGGGCCAACGTCCTGACTTTC. It translates to CASSIDSGISGANVLTF. This sequence joins TRBV19 and TRBJ2-6; D is uncertain. The CDR3 loop spans 17 amino acids. CDR1 and CDR2 from the germline V gene are LNHDA and SQIVND (reference sequence). V was cut by 0 bases and J by 0 bases, with 9 bases left in between.

The rearrangement uses TRBV9 and TRBJ2-3; 16 bases match TRBD2. This CDR3 has 19 residues. Germline CDR1 SGDLS, CDR2 YYNGEE. The junction had 11 bases not matched to a gene; V was cut back by 4 bases and J by 3 bases. The CDR3 sequence is CASSRQGLAGGPLTDTQYF. CDR3 bases: TGTGCCAGCAGCAGACAGGGACTAGCGGGAGGGCCATTGACAGATACGCAGTATTTT.

V is TRBV19 and J is TRBJ2-5, with D possibly TRBD1 on 5 matching bases. Germline values: CDR1 LNHDA, CDR2 SQIVND (reference sequence). Trimming pared 1 base from V and 5 bases from J, leaving 14 bases between. The CDR3 sequence is 15 residues long. The CDR3 protein is CASSIAYRLAETQYF. CDR3 bases: TGTGCCAGTAGTATAGCATACAGGCTCGCGGAGACCCAGTACTTC.

The chain joins TRBV15 to TRBJ1-4; D unclear. With 0 bases removed from V and 8 bases from J, the gap between germline ends came to 13 bases. The CDR3 is 15 residues long. The germline V gene has CDR1 LNHNV and CDR2 YYDKDF (reference sequence). The CDR3 is CATSRDRREGEKLFF. CDR3 bases: TGTGCCACCAGCAGAGATCGGAGGGAGGGAGAAAAACTGTTTTTT.

The sample holds one count of this clone. This chain uses TRBV28 with TRBJ2-1; 9 bases line up with TRBD2. V shed 1 base and J 6 bases; nucleotides not matched to a gene: 7. This CDR3 is 16 amino acids long. Germline V lookup: CDR1 MDHEN, CDR2 SYDVKM. The CDR3: CASSLLGAGGRNEQFF. CDR3 bases: TGTGCCAGCAGTTTATTAGGGGCGGGAGGGCGCAATGAGCAGTTCTTC.

J is TRBJ2-7 and V is TRBV9; 7 bases line up with TRBD1. CDR3 size: 15 residues. CDR1 is SGDLS, CDR2 YYNGEE, per germline. The trim removed 0 bases at V and 3 bases at J, leaving 6 bases unmatched. CDR3 in amino acids: CASSVAGTARYEQYF. The CDR3 bases are TGTGCCAGCAGCGTAGCAGGGACAGCGCGCTACGAGCAGTACTTC.

The chain links TRBV5-1 to TRBJ1-2, with D unclear. This CDR3 region has 15 residues. The germline CDR1 and CDR2 sequences are SGHRS and YFSETQ. Deletions cut 1 base from V and 0 bases from J, with 10 bases between. In nucleotides, the CDR3 is TGCGCCAGCAGCTTGTCGGGAAAGACTAACTATGGCTACACCTTC. The encoded protein is CASSLSGKTNYGYTF.

This rearrangement joins TRBV29-1 to TRBJ2-5; D is unclear. Germline CDR1 SQVTM, CDR2 ANQGSEA. The CDR3 contains 13 residues. With 7 bases removed from V and 2 bases from J, the gap between germline ends came to 14 bases. CDR3 in amino acids: CSAGRRNQETQYF. Here the CDR3 DNA reads TGCAGCGCCGGTCGCAGGAATCAAGAGACCCAGTACTTC.

The chain links TRBV4-3 to TRBJ2-2; D not resolved. This CDR3 is built from 13 residues. V was shortened by 1 base and J by 7 bases, with 7 bases between the two germline ends. Germline assignment: CDR1 LGHNA and CDR2 YSLEER. The CDR3 sequence: CASSQVTGGELFF. The CDR3 coding sequence is TGCGCCAGCAGCCAAGTTACTGGCGGGGAGCTGTTTTTT.

The J gene is TRBJ2-3, the V gene TRBV28; 9 nucleotides align to TRBD2. V lost 5 bases to trimming and J lost 8 bases; unmatched junction nucleotides: 5. The CDR3 extends over 13 amino acids. Per the germline V gene, CDR1 is MDHEN and CDR2 is SYDVKM. The chain's CDR3 is CASSKAGGLTQYF. In nucleotides, the CDR3 is TGTGCCAGCAGTAAAGCGGGGGGCCTTACGCAGTATTTT.

The chain employs TRBV5-4 and TRBJ1-1, with a tentative D call TRBD1 (6 bases). CDR1 and CDR2 (germline): SGHNT, YYREEE (reference sequence). V was trimmed by 4 bases and J by 8 bases, leaving 18 bases between them. The CDR3 loop spans 14 amino acids. The CDR3 here is CASSPAGRGDEAFF. DNA for the CDR3: TGTGCCAGCAGCCCAGCGGGAAGGGGGGACGAAGCTTTCTTT.

The rearrangement links TRBV6-5 to TRBJ1-4, with D tentatively TRBD1 (5 bases). The length of the CDR3 is 13 residues. Trimming left V 6 bases short and J 8 bases short, with 13 bases between. Germline V gene data show CDR1 as MNHEY and CDR2 as SVGAGI. CDR3 sequence: CASRRQGGEKLFF. The CDR3 DNA sequence: TGTGCCAGCAGGCGGCAGGGTGGGGAAAAACTGTTTTTT.

The CDR3 here is CASSARRGAGNTIYF. The CDR3 nucleotides are TGTGCCAGCAGCGCCCGCAGGGGGGCTGGAAACACCATATATTTT. The gene calls are TRBV9 and TRBJ1-3; 7 bases are shared with TRBD1. The CDR3 is made up of 15 amino acids. V trimming: 3 bases; J trimming: 2 bases; junction bases outside the gene matches: 5. Looked up from germline, CDR1 is SGDLS and CDR2 is YYNGEE.

The V call is TRBV6-5, the J call TRBJ1-5; 7 positions match TRBD1. Germline V gives CDR1 MNHEY, CDR2 SVGAGI. V shed 5 bases, J shed 2 bases, and the junction held 6 bases outside the gene matches. The CDR3 runs 15 residues. CDR3 in amino acids: CASSQQGQGNQPQHF. In nucleotides, the CDR3 is TGTGCCAGCAGTCAACAGGGGCAGGGCAATCAGCCCCAGCATTTT.

The chain recombines TRBV19 with TRBJ2-7; possibly TRBD1 for D (5 bases). The V gene's germline CDR1 is LNHDA and CDR2 SQIVND (reference sequence). The V end was cut by 5 bases, the J end by 3 bases, with 17 bases between. This CDR3 region has 15 residues. CDR3 sequence: CASSSSLTGFYEQYF. The DNA of the CDR3 is TGTGCCAGTAGTTCTTCACTTACAGGCTTCTACGAGCAGTACTTC.

This chain's CDR3 is CASSTGTSGMSSYEQYF. CDR3 in DNA: TGTGCCAGCAGCACCGGGACTAGCGGGATGAGCTCCTACGAGCAGTACTTC. J is TRBJ2-7 and V is TRBV2; TRBD2 aligns across 13 bases. Germline CDR1 SNHLY, CDR2 FYNNEI. The CDR3 totals 17 residues. Losses at the gene ends were 6 bases for V and 0 bases for J; bases not matched to a gene: 8.

V usage is TRBV29-1 and J usage is TRBJ1-2; a possible D gene is TRBD1 (6 bases). V lost 4 bases and J 6 bases, leaving 12 bases between the germline ends. Germline V gene data show CDR1 as SQVTM and CDR2 as ANQGSEA. CDR3 length: 12 amino acids. CDR3 region: CSVVGGIDGYTF. The CDR3 DNA sequence: TGCAGCGTTGTTGGGGGCATTGATGGCTACACCTTC.